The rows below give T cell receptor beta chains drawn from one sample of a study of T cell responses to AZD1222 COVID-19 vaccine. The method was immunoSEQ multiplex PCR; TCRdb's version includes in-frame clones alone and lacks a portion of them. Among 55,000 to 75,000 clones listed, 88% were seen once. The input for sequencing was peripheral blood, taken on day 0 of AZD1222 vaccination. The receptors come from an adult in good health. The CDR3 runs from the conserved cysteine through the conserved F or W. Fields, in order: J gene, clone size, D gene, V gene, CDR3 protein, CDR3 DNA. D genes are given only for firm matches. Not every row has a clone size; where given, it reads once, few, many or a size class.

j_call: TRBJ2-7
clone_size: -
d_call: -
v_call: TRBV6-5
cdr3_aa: CASTSVRGSYEQYF
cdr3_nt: TGTGCCAGCACCTCCGTCAGGGGCTCCTACGAGCAGTACTTC

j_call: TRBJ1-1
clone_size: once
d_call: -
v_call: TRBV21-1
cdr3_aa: CASSKAGPGHFF
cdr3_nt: TGTGCCAGCAGCAAAGCGGGCCCCGGACATTTCTTT

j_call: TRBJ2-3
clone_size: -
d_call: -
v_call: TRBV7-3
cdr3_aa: CASSLGLKETDTQYF
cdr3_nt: TGTGCCAGCAGCTTAGGTCTTAAGGAGACAGATACGCAGTATTTT

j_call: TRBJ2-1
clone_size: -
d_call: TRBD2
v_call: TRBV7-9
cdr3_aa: CASSLGASGYSYNEQFF
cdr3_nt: TGTGCCAGCAGCTTAGGTGCTAGCGGCTACTCCTACAATGAGCAGTTCTTC

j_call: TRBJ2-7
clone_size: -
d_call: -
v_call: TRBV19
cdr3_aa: CATEAGHGTYEQYF
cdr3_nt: TGTGCCACCGAGGCGGGACACGGAACCTACGAGCAGTACTTC

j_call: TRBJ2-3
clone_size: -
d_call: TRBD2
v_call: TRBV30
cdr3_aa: CAWSAGLAGGTDTQYF
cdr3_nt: TGTGCCTGGAGTGCGGGACTAGCGGGAGGCACAGATACGCAGTATTTT

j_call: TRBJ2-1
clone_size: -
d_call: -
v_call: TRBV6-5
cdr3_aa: CASSYSGDEQFF
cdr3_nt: TGTGCCAGCAGTTACTCAGGGGATGAGCAGTTCTTC

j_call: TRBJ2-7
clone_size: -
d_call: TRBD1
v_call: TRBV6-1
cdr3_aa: CASSDWGQGAIEQYF
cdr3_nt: TGTGCCAGCAGTGATTGGGGACAGGGGGCGATTGAGCAGTACTTC

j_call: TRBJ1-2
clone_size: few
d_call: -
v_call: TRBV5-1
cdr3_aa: CASSLASGRLYGYTF
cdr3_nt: TGCGCCAGCAGCTTGGCTTCAGGGAGACTCTATGGCTACACCTTC

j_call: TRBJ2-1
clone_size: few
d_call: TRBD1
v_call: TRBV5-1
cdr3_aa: CASEDGTGLWDEQFF
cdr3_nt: TGCGCCAGCGAAGACGGGACAGGGCTTTGGGATGAGCAGTTCTTC

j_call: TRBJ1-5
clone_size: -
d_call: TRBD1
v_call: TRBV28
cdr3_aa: CASSLDRGPNQPQHF
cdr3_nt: TGTGCCAGCAGTTTGGACAGGGGCCCCAATCAGCCCCAGCATTTT